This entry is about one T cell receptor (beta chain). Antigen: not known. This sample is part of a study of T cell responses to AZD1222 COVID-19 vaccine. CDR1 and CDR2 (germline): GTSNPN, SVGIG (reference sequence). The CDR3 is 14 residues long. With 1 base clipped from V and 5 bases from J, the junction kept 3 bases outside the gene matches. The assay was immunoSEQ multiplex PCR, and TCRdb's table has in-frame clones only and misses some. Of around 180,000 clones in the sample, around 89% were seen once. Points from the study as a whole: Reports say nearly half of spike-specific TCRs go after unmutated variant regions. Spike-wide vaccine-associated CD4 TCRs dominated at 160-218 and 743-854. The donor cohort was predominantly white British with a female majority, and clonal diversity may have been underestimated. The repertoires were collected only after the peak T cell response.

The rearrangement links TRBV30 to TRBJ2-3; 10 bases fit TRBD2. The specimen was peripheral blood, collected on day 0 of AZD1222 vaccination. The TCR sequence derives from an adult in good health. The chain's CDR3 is CAWSGVAGGDTQYF. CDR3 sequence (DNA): TGTGCCTGGAGTGGAGTAGCGGGGGGAGATACGCAGTATTTT. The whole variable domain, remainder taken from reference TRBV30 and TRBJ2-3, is SQTIHQWPATLVQPVGSPLSLECTVEGTSNPNLYWYRQAAGRGLQLLFYSVGIGQISSEVPQNLSASRPQDRQFILSSKKLLLSDSGFYLCAWSGVAGGDTQYFGPGTRLTVL.